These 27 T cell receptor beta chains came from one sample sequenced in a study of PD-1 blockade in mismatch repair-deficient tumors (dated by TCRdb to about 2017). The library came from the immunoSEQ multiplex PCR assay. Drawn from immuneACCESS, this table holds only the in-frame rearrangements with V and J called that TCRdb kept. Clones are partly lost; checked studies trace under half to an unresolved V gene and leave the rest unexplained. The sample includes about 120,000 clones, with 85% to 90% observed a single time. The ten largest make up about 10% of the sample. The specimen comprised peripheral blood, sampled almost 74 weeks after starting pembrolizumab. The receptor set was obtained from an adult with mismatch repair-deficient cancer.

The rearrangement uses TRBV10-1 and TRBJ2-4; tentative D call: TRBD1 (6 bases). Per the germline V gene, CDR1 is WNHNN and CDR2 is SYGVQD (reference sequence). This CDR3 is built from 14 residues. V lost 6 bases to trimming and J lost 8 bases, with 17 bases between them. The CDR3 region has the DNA TGCGCCAGCAGCGAGGACAGTCTACGGGACATTCAGTACTTC. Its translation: CASSEDSLRDIQYF.

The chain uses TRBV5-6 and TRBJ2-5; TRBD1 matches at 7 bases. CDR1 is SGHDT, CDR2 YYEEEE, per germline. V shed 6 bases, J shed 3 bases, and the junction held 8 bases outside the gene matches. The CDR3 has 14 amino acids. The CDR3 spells CASTPWDSEETQYF. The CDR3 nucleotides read TGTGCCAGCACCCCCTGGGACAGCGAAGAGACCCAGTACTTC.

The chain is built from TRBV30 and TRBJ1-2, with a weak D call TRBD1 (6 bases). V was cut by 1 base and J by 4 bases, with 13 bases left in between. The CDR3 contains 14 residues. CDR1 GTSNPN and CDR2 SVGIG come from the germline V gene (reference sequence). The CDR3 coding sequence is TGTGCCTGGAGTGCCTACAGGGCCCTCTATGGCTACACCTTC. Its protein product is CAWSAYRALYGYTF. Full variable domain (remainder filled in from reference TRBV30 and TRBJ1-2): SQTIHQWPATLVQPVGSPLSLECTVEGTSNPNLYWYRQAAGRGLQLLFYSVGIGQISSEVPQNLSASRPQDRQFILSSKKLLLSDSGFYLCAWSAYRALYGYTFGSGTRLTVV.

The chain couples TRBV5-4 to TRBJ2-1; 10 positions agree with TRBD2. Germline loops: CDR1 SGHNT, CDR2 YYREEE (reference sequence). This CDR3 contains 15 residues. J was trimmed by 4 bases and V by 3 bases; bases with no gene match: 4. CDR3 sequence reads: CASSSGTSVYNEQFF. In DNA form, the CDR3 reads TGTGCCAGCAGCTCCGGGACTAGCGTTTACAATGAGCAGTTCTTC.

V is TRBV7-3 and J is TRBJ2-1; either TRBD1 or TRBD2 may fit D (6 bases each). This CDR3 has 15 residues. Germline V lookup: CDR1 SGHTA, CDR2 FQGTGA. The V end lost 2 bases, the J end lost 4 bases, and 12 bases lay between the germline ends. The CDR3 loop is CASSLLGGDYNEQFF. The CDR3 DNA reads TGTGCCAGCAGCTTACTGGGGGGCGATTACAATGAGCAGTTCTTC.

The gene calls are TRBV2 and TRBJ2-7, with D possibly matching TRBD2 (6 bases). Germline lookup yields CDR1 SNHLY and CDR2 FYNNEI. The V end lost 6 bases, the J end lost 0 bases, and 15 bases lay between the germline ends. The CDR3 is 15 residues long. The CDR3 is CASRGGGTSSYEQYF. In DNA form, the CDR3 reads TGTGCCAGCAGGGGAGGCGGGACCTCCTCCTACGAGCAGTACTTC.

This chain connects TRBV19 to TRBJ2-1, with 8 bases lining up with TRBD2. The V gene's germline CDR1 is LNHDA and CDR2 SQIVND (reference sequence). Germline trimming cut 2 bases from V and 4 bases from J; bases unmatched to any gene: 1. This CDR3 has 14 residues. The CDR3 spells CASSIQREYNEQFF. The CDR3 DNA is TGTGCCAGTAGTATACAGCGGGAGTACAATGAGCAGTTCTTC.

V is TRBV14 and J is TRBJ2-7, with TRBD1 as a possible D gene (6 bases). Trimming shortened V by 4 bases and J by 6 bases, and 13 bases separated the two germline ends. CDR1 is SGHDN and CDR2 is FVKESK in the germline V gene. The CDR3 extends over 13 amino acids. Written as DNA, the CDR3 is TGTGCCAGCAGCCTCCTAGGGGGACGCGAGCAGTACTTC. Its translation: CASSLLGGREQYF.

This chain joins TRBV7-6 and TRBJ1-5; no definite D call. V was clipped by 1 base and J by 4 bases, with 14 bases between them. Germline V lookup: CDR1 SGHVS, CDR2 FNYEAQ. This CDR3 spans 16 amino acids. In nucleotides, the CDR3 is TGTGCCAGCAGCTTAGGACTGCCGCAAGGGAATCAGCCCCAGCATTTT. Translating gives CASSLGLPQGNQPQHF.

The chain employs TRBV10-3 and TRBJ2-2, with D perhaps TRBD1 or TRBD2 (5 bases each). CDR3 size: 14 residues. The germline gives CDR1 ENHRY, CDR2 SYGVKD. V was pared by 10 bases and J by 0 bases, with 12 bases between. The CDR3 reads CATRDGPNTGELFF. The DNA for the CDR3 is TGTGCCACCAGGGACGGCCCGAACACCGGGGAGCTGTTTTTT.

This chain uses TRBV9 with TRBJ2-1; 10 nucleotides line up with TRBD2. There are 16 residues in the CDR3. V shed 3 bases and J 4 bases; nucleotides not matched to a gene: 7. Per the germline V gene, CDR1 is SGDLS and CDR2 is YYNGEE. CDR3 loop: CASSGTGTSAYNEQFF. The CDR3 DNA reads TGTGCCAGCAGCGGGACCGGGACTAGCGCTTACAATGAGCAGTTCTTC.

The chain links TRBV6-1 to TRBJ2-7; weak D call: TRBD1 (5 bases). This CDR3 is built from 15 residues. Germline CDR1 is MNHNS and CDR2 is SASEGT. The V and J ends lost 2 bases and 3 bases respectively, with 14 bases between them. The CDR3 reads CASSEQRTSNYEQYF. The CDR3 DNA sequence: TGTGCCAGCAGTGAACAAAGGACAAGTAACTACGAGCAGTACTTC.

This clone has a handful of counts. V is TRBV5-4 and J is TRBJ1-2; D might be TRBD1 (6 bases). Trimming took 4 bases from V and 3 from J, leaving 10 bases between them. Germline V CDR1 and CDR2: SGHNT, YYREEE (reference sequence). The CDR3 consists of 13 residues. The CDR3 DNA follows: TGTGCCAGCAGCCTTGACAGGCACTATGGCTACACCTTC. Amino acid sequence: CASSLDRHYGYTF.

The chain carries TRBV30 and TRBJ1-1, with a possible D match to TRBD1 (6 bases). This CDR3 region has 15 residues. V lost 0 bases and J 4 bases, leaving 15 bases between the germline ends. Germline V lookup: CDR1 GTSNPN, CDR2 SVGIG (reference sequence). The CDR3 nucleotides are TGTGCCTGGAGTGTAGGGGGACGAGTGGGCACTGAAGCTTTCTTT. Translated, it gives CAWSVGGRVGTEAFF.

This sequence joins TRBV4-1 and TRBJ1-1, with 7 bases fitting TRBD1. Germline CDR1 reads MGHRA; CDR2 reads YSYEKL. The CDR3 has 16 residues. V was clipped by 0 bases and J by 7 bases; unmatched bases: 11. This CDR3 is CASSQDWGRGIGEAFF. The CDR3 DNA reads TGCGCCAGCAGCCAAGATTGGGGCAGGGGGATAGGTGAAGCTTTCTTT.

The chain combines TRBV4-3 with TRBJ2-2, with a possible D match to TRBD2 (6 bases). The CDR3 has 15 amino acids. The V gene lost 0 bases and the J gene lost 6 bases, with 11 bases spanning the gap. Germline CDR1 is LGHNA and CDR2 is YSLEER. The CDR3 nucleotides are TGCGCCAGCAGCCAAGATTTCGGGGGAGCCGGGGAGCTGTTTTTT. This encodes CASSQDFGGAGELFF.

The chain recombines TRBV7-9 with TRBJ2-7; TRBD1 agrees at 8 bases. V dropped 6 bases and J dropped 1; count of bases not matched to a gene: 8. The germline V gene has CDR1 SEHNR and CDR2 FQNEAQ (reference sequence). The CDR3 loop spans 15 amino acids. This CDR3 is CASRAGTGPSYEQYF. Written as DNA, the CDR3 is TGTGCCAGCAGAGCCGGGACAGGCCCTTCCTACGAGCAGTACTTC.

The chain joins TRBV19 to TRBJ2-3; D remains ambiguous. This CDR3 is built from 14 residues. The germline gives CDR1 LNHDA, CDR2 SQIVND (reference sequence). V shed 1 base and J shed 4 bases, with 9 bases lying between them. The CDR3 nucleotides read TGTGCCAGTAGTATAGTTATTGGGCCAGATACGCAGTATTTT. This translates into CASSIVIGPDTQYF.

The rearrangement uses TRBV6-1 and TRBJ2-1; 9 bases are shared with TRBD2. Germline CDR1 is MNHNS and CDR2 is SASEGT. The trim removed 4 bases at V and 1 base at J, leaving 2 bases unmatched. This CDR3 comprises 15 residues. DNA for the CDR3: TGTGCCAGCAGTGGGACTAGCGAATCCTACAATGAGCAGTTCTTC. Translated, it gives CASSGTSESYNEQFF.

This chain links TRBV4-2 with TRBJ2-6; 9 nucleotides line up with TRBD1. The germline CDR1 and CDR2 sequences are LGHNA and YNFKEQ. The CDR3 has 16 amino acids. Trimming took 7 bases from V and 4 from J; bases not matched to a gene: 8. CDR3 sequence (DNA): TGTGCCAGCACTATGGACAGGGGAACAGGGGCCAACGTCCTGACTTTC. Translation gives CASTMDRGTGANVLTF.

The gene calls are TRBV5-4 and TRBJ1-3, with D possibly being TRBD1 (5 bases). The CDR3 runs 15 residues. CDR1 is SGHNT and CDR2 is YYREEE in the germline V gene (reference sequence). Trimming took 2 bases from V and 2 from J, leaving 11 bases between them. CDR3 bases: TGTGCCAGCAGCTTCGCGGCAGGGACTGGAAACACCATATATTTT. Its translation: CASSFAAGTGNTIYF. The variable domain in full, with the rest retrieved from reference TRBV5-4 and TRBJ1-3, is ETGVTQSPTHLIKTRGQQVTLRCSSQSGHNTVSWYQQALGQGPQFIFQYYREEENGRGNFPPRFSGLQFPNYSSELNVNALELDDSALYLCASSFAAGTGNTIYFGEGSWLTVV.

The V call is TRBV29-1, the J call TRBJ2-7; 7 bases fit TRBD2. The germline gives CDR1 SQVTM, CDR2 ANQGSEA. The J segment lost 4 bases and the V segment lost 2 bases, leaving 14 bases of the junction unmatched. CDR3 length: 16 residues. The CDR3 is CSVELSASGEAYEQYF. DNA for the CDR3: TGCAGCGTTGAATTGTCAGCTAGCGGAGAAGCTTACGAGCAGTACTTC.

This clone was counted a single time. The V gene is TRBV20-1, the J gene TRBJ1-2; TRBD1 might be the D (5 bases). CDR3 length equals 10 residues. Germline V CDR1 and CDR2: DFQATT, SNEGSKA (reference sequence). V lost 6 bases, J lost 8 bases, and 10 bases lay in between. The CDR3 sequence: CSASGQGYTF. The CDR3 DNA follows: TGCAGTGCCTCAGGGCAGGGCTACACCTTC.

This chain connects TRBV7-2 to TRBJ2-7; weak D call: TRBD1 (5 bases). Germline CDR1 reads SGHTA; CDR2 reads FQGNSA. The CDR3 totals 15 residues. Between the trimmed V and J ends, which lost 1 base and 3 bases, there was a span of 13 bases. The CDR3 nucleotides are TGTGCCAGCAGCTTAGTACCCCGGCAGGGCTACGAGCAGTACTTC. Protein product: CASSLVPRQGYEQYF.

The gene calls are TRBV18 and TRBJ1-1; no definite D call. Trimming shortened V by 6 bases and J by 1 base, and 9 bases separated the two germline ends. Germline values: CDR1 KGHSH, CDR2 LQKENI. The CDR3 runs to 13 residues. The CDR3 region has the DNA TGTGCCAGCTCCCGGGAGGGGAACACTGAAGCTTTCTTT. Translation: CASSREGNTEAFF.

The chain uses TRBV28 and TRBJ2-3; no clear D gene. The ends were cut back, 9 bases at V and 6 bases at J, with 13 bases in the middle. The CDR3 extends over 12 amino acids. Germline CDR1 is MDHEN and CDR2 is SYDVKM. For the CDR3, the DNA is TGTGCCAGTCACTCTGGTGCGGATACGCAGTATTTT. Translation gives CASHSGADTQYF.

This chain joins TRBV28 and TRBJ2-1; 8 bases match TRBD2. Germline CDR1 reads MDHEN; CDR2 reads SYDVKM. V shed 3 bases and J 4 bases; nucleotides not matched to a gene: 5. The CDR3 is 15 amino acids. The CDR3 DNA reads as TGTGCCAGCAGTTTTGCGGGACTAGGGTACAATGAGCAGTTCTTC. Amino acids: CASSFAGLGYNEQFF.